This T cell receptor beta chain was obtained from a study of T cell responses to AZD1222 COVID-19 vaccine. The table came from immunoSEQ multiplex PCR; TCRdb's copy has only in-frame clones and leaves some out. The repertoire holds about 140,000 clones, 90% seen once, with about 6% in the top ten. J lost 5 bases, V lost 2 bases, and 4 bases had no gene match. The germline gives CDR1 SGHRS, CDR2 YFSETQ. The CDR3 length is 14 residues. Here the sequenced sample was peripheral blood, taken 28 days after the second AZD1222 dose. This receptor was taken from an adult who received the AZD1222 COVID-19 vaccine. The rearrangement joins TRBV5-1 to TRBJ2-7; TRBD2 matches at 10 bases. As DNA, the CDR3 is TGCGCCAGCAGCTTTAGCGGGAGGAGCAACGAGCAGTACTTC. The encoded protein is CASSFSGRSNEQYF.